These T cell receptor beta chains were read from a single sample in a study of CD8 T cells in Susac syndrome. In TCRdb, the immunoSEQ multiplex PCR reads were re-called with MiXCR into one record per CDR3 protein. This sample has approximately 150,000 distinct CDR3 sequences, with roughly nine tenths found just once. Specimen: CD4+ T cells from PBMCs. These receptors all stem from a human donor in good health. CDR3s include the opening cysteine and the closing phenylalanine or tryptophan. The D gene is left open where the match is weak. Where a row states a size, it is once, few, many or the class of an expanded clone; other rows omit it.

D gene,V gene,clone size,J gene,CDR3 protein,CDR3 DNA
NA,TRBV7-2,once,TRBJ1-2,CASSSGAGAVRAGGYTF,TGTGCCAGCAGCTCGGGCGCGGGGGCCGTCCGGGCGGGTGGCTACACCTTC
TRBD1,TRBV5-8,once,TRBJ1-1,CASSSFRQGEAFF,TGTGCCAGCAGCTCCTTTCGACAGGGTGAAGCTTTCTTT
TRBD1,TRBV7-9,NA,TRBJ1-3,CASSLGDRVPGNTIYF,TGTGCCAGCAGCTTAGGGGACAGGGTCCCTGGAAACACCATATATTTT
NA,TRBV7-2,NA,TRBJ1-2,CASSPRGAQYGYTF,TGTGCCAGCAGCCCTCGTGGGGCGCAGTATGGCTACACCTTC
NA,TRBV2,NA,TRBJ2-7,CASSVTGVDEQYF,TGTGCCAGCAGTGTTACGGGGGTAGACGAGCAGTACTTC
TRBD1,TRBV30,NA,TRBJ1-5,CAWRQGAGQPQHF,TGTGCCTGGAGGCAGGGGGCCGGACAGCCCCAGCATTTT
NA,TRBV14,NA,TRBJ2-1,CASSQTLRGYEQFF,TGTGCCAGCAGCCAAACCCTAAGGGGGTATGAGCAGTTCTTC
NA,TRBV7-9,NA,TRBJ2-7,CASSAEMQYF,TGTGCCAGCAGCGCAGAGATGCAGTACTTC
NA,TRBV12-3/TRBV12-4,NA,TRBJ1-4,CASSLEGGEKLFF,TGTGCCAGCAGTTTAGAAGGGGGTGAAAAACTGTTTTTT
TRBD1,TRBV5-1,NA,TRBJ1-2,CASTLDRDYGYTF,TGCGCCAGCACCTTAGACAGGGACTATGGCTACACCTTC
NA,TRBV7-8,NA,TRBJ2-2,CASSFLAPQSPGELFF,TGTGCCAGCAGCTTCCTAGCGCCCCAATCCCCCGGGGAGCTGTTTTTT
NA,TRBV30,few,TRBJ2-5,CAWSEGLETQYF,TGTGCCTGGAGTGAGGGGCTGGAGACCCAGTACTTC
TRBD1,TRBV10-3,NA,TRBJ1-2,CAIRDSQGAEGYTF,TGTGCCATCAGGGATTCACAGGGGGCCGAGGGCTACACCTTC
NA,TRBV2,NA,TRBJ2-3,CASNPERIGGADTQYF,TGTGCCAGCAACCCGGAACGGATAGGGGGGGCAGATACGCAGTATTTT
NA,TRBV4-3,NA,TRBJ2-5,CASSPTNQETQYF,TGCGCCAGCAGCCCTACTAATCAAGAGACCCAGTACTTC